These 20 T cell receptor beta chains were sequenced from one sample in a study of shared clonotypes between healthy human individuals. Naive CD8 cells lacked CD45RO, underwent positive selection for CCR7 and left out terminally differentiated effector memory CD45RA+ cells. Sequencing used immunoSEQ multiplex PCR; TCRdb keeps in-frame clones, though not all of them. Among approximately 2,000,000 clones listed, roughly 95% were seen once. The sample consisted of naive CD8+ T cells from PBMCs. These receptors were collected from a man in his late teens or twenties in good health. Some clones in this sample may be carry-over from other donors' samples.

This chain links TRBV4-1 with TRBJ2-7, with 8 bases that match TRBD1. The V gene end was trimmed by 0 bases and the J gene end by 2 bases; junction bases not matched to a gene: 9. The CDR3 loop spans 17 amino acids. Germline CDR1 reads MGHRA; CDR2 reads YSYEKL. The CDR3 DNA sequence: TGCGCCAGCAGCCAAGAGACTCTGGGACAGGTCGCCTACGAGCAGTACTTC. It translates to CASSQETLGQVAYEQYF.

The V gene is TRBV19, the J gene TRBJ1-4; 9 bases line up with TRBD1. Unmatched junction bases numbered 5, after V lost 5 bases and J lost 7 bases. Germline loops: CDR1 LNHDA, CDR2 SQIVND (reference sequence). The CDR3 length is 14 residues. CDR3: CASSGGTGFEKLFF. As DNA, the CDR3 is TGTGCCAGTAGTGGGGGGACAGGGTTTGAAAAACTGTTTTTT.

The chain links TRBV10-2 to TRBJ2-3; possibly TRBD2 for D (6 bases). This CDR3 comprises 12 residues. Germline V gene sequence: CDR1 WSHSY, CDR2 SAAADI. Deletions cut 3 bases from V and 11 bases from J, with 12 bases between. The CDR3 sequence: CASSDRTKGQYF. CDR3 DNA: TGCGCCAGCAGTGACCGGACTAAGGGGCAGTATTTT.

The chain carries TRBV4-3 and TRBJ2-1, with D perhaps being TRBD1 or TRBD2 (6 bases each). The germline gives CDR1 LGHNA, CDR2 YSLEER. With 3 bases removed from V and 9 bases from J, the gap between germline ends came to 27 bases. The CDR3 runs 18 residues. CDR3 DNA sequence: TGCGCCAGCAGCCATCTTACGTTTGCGGGACACAACATGAGTGAGCAGTTCTTC. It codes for CASSHLTFAGHNMSEQFF.

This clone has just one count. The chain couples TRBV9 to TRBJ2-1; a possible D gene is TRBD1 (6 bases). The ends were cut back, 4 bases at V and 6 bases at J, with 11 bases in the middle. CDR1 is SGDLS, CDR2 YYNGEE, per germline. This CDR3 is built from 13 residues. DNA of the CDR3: TGTGCCAGCAGCCTGGACAGAAGCAATGAGCAGTTCTTC. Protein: CASSLDRSNEQFF.

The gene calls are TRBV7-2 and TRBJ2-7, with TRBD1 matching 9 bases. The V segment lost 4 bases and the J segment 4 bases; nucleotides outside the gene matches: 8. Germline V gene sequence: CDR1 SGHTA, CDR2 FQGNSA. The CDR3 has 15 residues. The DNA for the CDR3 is TGTGCCAGCAGCTCGTCCCGGGACAGGGTGTACGAGCAGTACTTC. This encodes CASSSSRDRVYEQYF.

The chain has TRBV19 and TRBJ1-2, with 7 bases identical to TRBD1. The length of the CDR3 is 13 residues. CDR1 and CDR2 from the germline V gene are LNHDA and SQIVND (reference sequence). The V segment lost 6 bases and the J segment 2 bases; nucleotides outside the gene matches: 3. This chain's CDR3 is CASSLTGNYGYTF. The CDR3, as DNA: TGTGCCAGTAGCCTGACAGGGAACTATGGCTACACCTTC.

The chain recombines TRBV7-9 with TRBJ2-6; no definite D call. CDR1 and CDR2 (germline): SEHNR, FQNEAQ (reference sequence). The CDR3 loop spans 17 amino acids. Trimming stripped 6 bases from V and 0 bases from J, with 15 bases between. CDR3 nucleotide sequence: TGTGCCAGCAGACGTTTTACGGCTAGCTCTGGGGCCAACGTCCTGACTTTC. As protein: CASRRFTASSGANVLTF. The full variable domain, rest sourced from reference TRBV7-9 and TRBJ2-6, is DTGVSQNPRHKITKRGQNVTFRCDPISEHNRLYWYRQTLGQGPEFLTYFQNEAQLEKSRLLSDRFSAERPKGSFSTLEIQRTEQGDSAMYLCASRRFTASSGANVLTFGAGSRLTVL.

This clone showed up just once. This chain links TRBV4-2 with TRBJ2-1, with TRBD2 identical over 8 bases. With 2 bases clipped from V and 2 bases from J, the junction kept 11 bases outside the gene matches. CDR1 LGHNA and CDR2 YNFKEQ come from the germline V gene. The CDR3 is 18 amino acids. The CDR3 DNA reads TGTGCCAGCAGCCAAAGATTAGTAACAGCGGGGGCCTACAATGAGCAGTTCTTC. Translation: CASSQRLVTAGAYNEQFF.

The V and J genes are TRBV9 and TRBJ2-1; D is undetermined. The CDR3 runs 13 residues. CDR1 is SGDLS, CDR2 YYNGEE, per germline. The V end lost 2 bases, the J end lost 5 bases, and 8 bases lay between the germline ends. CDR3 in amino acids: CASSVSHNNEQFF. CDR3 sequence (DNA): TGTGCCAGCAGCGTCTCACACAACAATGAGCAGTTCTTC.

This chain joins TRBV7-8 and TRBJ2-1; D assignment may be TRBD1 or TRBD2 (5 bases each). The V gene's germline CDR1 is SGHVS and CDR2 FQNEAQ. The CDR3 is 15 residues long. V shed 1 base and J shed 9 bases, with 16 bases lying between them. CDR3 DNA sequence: TGTGCCAGCAGCTTAGTTCTCCGGGACCCTCGTGAGCAGTTCTTC. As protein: CASSLVLRDPREQFF.

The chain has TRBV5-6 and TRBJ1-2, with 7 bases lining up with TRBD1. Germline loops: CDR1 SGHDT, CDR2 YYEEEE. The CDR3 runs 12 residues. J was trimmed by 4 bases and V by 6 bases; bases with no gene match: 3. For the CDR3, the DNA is TGTGCCAGCAATCAGGGGGTCTATGGCTACACCTTC. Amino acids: CASNQGVYGYTF.

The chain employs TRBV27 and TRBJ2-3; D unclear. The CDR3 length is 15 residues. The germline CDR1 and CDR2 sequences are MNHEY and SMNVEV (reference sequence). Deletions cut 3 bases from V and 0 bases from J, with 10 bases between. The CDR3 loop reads CASSFGRRSTDTQYF. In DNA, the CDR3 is TGTGCCAGCAGTTTCGGCAGGAGAAGCACAGATACGCAGTATTTT.

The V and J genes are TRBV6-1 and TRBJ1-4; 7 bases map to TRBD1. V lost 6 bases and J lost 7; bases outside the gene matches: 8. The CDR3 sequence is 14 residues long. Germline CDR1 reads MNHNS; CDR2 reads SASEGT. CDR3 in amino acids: CASSPKGGIEKLFF. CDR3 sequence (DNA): TGTGCCAGCAGCCCAAAAGGGGGCATTGAAAAACTGTTTTTT.

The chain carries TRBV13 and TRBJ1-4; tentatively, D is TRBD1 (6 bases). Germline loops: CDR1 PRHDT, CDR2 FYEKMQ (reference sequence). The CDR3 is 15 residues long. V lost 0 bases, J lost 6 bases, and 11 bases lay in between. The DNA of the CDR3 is TGTGCCAGCAGCTTAGGGCGGACAGTTTATGAAAAACTGTTTTTT. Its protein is CASSLGRTVYEKLFF.

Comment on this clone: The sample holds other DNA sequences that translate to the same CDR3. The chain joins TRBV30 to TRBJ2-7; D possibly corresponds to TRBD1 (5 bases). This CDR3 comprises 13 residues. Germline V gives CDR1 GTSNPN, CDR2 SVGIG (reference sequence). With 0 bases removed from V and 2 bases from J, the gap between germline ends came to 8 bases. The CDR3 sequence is CAWSVGRTYEQYF. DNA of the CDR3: TGTGCCTGGAGTGTGGGGCGCACCTACGAGCAGTACTTC.

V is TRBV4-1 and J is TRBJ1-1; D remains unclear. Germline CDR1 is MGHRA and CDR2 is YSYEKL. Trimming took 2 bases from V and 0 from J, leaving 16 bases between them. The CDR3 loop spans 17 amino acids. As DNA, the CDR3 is TGCGCCAGCAGCCAACACTCTAGGTTCCTCATGAACACTGAAGCTTTCTTT. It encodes CASSQHSRFLMNTEAFF.

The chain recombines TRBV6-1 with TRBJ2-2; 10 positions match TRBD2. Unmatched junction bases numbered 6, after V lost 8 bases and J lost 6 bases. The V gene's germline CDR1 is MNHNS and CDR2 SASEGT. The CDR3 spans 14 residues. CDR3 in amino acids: CASSYSGRSGELFF. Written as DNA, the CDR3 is TGTGCCAGCTCATATAGCGGGAGGTCCGGGGAGCTGTTTTTT.

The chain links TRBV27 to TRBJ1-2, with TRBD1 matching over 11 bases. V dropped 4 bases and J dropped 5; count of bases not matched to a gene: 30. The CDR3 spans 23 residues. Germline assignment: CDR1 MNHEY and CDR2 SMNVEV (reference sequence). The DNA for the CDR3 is TGTGCCAGCAGTTCGGACAGGGGGAAGTATGGCTACACCGGGGACAGGGGGAAGTATGGCTACACCTTC. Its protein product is CASSSDRGKYGYTGDRGKYGYTF.

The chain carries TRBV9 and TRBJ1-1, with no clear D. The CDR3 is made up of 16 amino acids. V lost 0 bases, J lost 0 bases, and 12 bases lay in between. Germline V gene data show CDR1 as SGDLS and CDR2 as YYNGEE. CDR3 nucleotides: TGTGCCAGCAGCGTAGGGGCAGATATCATGAACACTGAAGCTTTCTTT. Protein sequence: CASSVGADIMNTEAFF.